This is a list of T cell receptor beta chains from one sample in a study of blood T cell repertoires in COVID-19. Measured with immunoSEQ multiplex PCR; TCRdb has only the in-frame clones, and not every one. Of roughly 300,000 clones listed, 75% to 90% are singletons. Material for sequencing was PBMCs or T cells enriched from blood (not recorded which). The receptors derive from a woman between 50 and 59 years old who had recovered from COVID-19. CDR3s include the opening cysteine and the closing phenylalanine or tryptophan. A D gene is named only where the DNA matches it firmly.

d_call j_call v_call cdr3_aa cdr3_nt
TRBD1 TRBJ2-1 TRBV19 CASSIGTGYNEQFF TGTGCCAGTAGTATAGGGACAGGGTACAATGAGCAGTTCTTC
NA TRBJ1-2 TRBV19 CASSISANYGYTF TGTGCCAGTAGTATCTCAGCTAACTATGGCTACACCTTC
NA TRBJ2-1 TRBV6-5 CASGPDRRGFGEQFF TGTGCCAGCGGGCCGGACAGGAGGGGTTTTGGGGAGCAGTTCTTC
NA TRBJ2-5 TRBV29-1 CSVVVAEETQYF TGCAGCGTTGTGGTGGCAGAAGAGACCCAGTACTTC
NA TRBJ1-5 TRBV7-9 CASSLAQDNQPQHF TGTGCCAGCAGCTTAGCACAGGACAATCAGCCCCAGCATTTT
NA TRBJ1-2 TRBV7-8 CASSLDTNYGYTF TGTGCCAGCAGCTTAGACACTAACTATGGCTACACCTTC
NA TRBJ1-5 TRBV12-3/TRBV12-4 CASSFYLRPQHF TGTGCCAGCAGTTTCTACCTAAGGCCCCAGCATTTT
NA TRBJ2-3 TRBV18 CASSLNRDTDTQYF TGTGCCAGCTCATTAAACCGGGACACAGATACGCAGTATTTT
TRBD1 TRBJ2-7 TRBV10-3 CAISTGVGEQYF TGTGCCATCAGTACAGGGGTCGGCGAGCAGTACTTC
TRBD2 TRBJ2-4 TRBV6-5 CASSPMGLAGEIQYF TGTGCCAGCAGTCCGATGGGACTAGCGGGAGAGATTCAGTACTTC
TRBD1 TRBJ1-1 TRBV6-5 CAGLDRGRSTEAFF TGTGCCGGATTGGACAGGGGGCGAAGCACTGAAGCTTTCTTT
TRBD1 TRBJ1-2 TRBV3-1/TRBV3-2 CASSSRTGGYTF TGTGCCAGCAGCTCCCGGACAGGGGGCTACACCTTC
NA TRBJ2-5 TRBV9 CASSPTPWGPQETQYF TGTGCCAGCAGCCCCACCCCTTGGGGGCCACAAGAGACCCAGTACTTC